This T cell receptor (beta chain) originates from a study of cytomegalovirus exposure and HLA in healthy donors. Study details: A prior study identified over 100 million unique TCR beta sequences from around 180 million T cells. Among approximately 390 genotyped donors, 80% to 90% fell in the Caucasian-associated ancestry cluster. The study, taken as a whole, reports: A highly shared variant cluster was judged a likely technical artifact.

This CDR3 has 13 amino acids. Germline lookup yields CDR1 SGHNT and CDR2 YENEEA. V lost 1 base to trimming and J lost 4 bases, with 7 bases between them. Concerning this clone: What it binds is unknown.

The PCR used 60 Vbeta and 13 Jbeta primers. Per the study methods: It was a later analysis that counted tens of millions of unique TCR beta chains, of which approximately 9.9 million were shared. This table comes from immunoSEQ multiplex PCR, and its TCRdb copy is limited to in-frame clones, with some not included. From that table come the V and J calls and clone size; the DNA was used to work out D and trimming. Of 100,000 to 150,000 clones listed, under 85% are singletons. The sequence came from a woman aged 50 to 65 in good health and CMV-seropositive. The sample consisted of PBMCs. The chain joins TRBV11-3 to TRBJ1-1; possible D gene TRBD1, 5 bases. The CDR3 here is CASSLAGGTEAFF. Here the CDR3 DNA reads TGTGCCAGCAGCTTAGCGGGGGGCACTGAAGCTTTCTTT.